One sample yielded the 27 T cell receptor beta chains listed below, sequenced in a study of control samples from healthy donors and cancer patients. Sequenced by immunoSEQ multiplex PCR; TCRdb stores in-frame clones only, minus some. The data show 150,000 or so clones, 80% to 95% seen once. The source material was blood. The receptors stem from a man aged 40-49 years in good health.

The chain combines TRBV2 with TRBJ2-1; possibly TRBD2 for D (5 bases). The length of the CDR3 is 13 residues. Trimming removed 3 bases at V and 4 bases at J, with 7 bases between. Germline V gene sequence: CDR1 SNHLY, CDR2 FYNNEI. CDR3 region: CASSERVYNEQFF. In DNA form, the CDR3 reads TGTGCCAGCAGTGAGAGGGTTTACAATGAGCAGTTCTTC.

The chain joins TRBV3-1 (or the pseudogene TRBV3-2) to TRBJ2-1, with 14 bases fitting TRBD2. CDR3 length: 17 residues. Germline CDR1 is LGHDT and CDR2 is YNNKEL (reference sequence). Trimming cost V 2 bases and J 9 bases; bases outside gene matches: 9. Here the CDR3 DNA reads TGTGCCAGCAGCCAAAGGACTAGCGGGGGGCCCGCTGGTGAGCAGTTCTTC. Protein product: CASSQRTSGGPAGEQFF.

The chain joins TRBV5-1 to TRBJ2-5; D is perhaps TRBD1 (6 bases). Germline assignment: CDR1 SGHRS and CDR2 YFSETQ. V shed 5 bases and J shed 3 bases, with 17 bases lying between them. The length of the CDR3 is 15 residues. CDR3 sequence (DNA): TGCGCCAGCAGTTTGTTTACAGGGAACGAAGAGACCCAGTACTTC. This sequence encodes CASSLFTGNEETQYF.

The V gene is TRBV10-3, the J gene TRBJ2-2, with 7 nucleotides matching TRBD2. The J segment lost 1 base and the V segment lost 10 bases, leaving 9 bases of the junction unmatched. Germline V CDR1 and CDR2: ENHRY, SYGVKD. CDR3 length: 15 residues. The CDR3 reads CATALAGVNTGELFF. Written as DNA, the CDR3 is TGTGCCACCGCGTTGGCGGGGGTGAACACCGGGGAGCTGTTTTTT.

V gene TRBV14 combines with J gene TRBJ2-7; D unresolved. The CDR3 covers 15 residues. Germline V gene data show CDR1 as SGHDN and CDR2 as FVKESK. V shed 1 base and J shed 0 bases, with 10 bases lying between them. The CDR3 is CASSQGPRSSYEQYF. DNA of the CDR3: TGTGCCAGCAGCCAAGGACCGCGGAGCTCCTACGAGCAGTACTTC.

The J gene is TRBJ2-4, the V gene TRBV6-1; D unclear. V dropped 1 base and J dropped 0 bases, with 7 bases sitting between them. Germline lookup yields CDR1 MNHNS and CDR2 SASEGT. The CDR3 runs to 15 residues. The CDR3 loop is CASSEGTLAKNIQYF. CDR3 in DNA: TGTGCCAGCAGTGAAGGTACCTTAGCCAAAAACATTCAGTACTTC.

V and J are TRBV7-9 and TRBJ2-7; D perhaps matches TRBD1 (5 bases). The CDR3 runs to 13 residues. V was pared by 8 bases and J by 2 bases, with 13 bases between. Germline assignment: CDR1 SEHNR and CDR2 FQNEAQ (reference sequence). The CDR3 protein is CASAQDTTYEQYF. CDR3 nucleotides: TGTGCCAGCGCCCAGGACACCACCTACGAGCAGTACTTC.

The chain is built from TRBV28 and TRBJ2-2; TRBD1 aligns across 9 bases. Germline V gives CDR1 MDHEN, CDR2 SYDVKM. CDR3 length: 16 residues. J lost 7 bases, V lost 1 base, and 7 bases had no gene match. The CDR3 nucleotides are TGTGCCAGCAGTTTATTAGGGGGACAGGGAAACGGGGAGCTGTTTTTT. This gives the protein CASSLLGGQGNGELFF.

This clone occurred once. The J gene is TRBJ1-1, the V gene TRBV6-5, with D hard to call. Germline loops: CDR1 MNHEY, CDR2 SVGAGI. The CDR3 is 15 amino acids. Trimming removed 6 bases from V and 0 bases from J, with 14 bases in between. For the CDR3, the DNA is TGTGCCAGCAGCCTAGGACGGTACCTGAACACTGAAGCTTTCTTT. Residues: CASSLGRYLNTEAFF.

V gene TRBV4-1 combines with J gene TRBJ2-1; D may be TRBD2 (7 bases). V lost 4 bases to trimming and J lost 8 bases, with 21 bases between them. Germline assignment: CDR1 MGHRA and CDR2 YSYEKL. CDR3 length equals 16 residues. CDR3 sequence reads: CASSPGRGAWGYEQFF. The CDR3 region has the DNA TGCGCCAGCAGCCCAGGACGGGGGGCCTGGGGCTATGAGCAGTTCTTC.

The chain links TRBV5-1 to TRBJ1-1, with D uncertain. Per germline, CDR1 SGHRS and CDR2 YFSETQ. Trimming removed 2 bases from V and 6 bases from J, with 14 bases in between. This CDR3 comprises 14 residues. CDR3 bases: TGCGCCAGCAGCTTTACAGTCCAAACGCCTGAAGCTTTCTTT. Residues: CASSFTVQTPEAFF.

This chain joins TRBV4-2 and TRBJ1-5; D remains unclear. The CDR3 contains 15 residues. The germline gives CDR1 LGHNA, CDR2 YNFKEQ. The V gene lost 0 bases and the J gene lost 2 bases, with 8 bases spanning the gap. The CDR3 DNA reads as TGTGCCAGCAGCCAAGAAACTAGAGGCAATCAGCCCCAGCATTTT. Its translation: CASSQETRGNQPQHF.

The J gene is TRBJ1-2, the V gene TRBV6-4; unclear D gene. With 5 bases removed from V and 7 bases from J, the gap between germline ends came to 17 bases. CDR3 length equals 14 residues. Germline V gene sequence: CDR1 MRHNA, CDR2 SNTAGT. The CDR3 DNA reads as TGTGCCAGCAGTCCCCAACTCGGGGTACGTGGCTACACCTTC. This translates into CASSPQLGVRGYTF.

The rearrangement links TRBV7-9 to TRBJ1-2; unclear D gene. This CDR3 region has 15 residues. Germline V gives CDR1 SEHNR, CDR2 FQNEAQ (reference sequence). With 6 bases removed from V and 4 bases from J, the gap between germline ends came to 18 bases. The DNA for the CDR3 is TGTGCCAGCAGACCTGCGGGAAACGCCGCCTATGGCTACACCTTC. Translated, it gives CASRPAGNAAYGYTF.

This rearrangement joins TRBV5-1 to TRBJ2-7; possible D gene TRBD1, 6 bases. Germline lookup yields CDR1 SGHRS and CDR2 YFSETQ. The V end lost 4 bases, the J end lost 0 bases, and 11 bases lay between the germline ends. The length of the CDR3 is 14 residues. CDR3 bases: TGCGCCAGCAGCGCCCTGGACAGCTCCTACGAGCAGTACTTC. It yields the protein CASSALDSSYEQYF.

The chain is built from TRBV6-5 and TRBJ2-3; TRBD2 aligns across 15 bases. The V gene's germline CDR1 is MNHEY and CDR2 SVGAGI. The V segment lost 8 bases and the J segment 11 bases; nucleotides outside the gene matches: 11. The CDR3 has 15 residues. CDR3 loop: CASGRTSGGAVVQYF. The CDR3 DNA reads as TGTGCCAGCGGGCGGACTAGCGGGGGGGCCGTGGTGCAGTATTTT.

The chain is built from TRBV3-1 (or the pseudogene TRBV3-2) and TRBJ2-3; D is ambiguous. CDR3 length equals 17 residues. Trimming took off 1 base at V and 4 bases at J, with 18 bases between the two ends. Looked up from germline, CDR1 is LGHDT and CDR2 is YNNKEL (reference sequence). CDR3 sequence reads: CASSQAGTAREADTQYF. Written as DNA, the CDR3 is TGTGCCAGCAGCCAAGCTGGTACAGCGAGAGAGGCAGATACGCAGTATTTT.

This sequence joins TRBV13 and TRBJ1-3; the D is unclear. V dropped 5 bases and J dropped 8 bases, with 16 bases sitting between them. Germline V lookup: CDR1 PRHDT, CDR2 FYEKMQ (reference sequence). This CDR3 region has 14 residues. CDR3 sequence (DNA): TGTGCCAGCAGCCCCAAAGCCGGAAGAGACACCATATATTTT. Protein: CASSPKAGRDTIYF.

This chain uses TRBV10-3 with TRBJ1-1, with 7 bases matching TRBD1. The CDR3 has 14 amino acids. Looked up from germline, CDR1 is ENHRY and CDR2 is SYGVKD. Losses at the gene ends were 2 bases for V and 3 bases for J; bases not matched to a gene: 3. The CDR3 here is CAISEAGGYTEAFF. The CDR3 DNA reads as TGTGCCATCAGTGAGGCAGGGGGTTACACTGAAGCTTTCTTT.

The count of this clone is one. V usage is TRBV7-9 and J usage is TRBJ2-3; 10 positions agree with TRBD1. Trimming removed 5 bases from V and 4 bases from J; junction bases left unmatched: 15. Per germline, CDR1 SEHNR and CDR2 FQNEAQ (reference sequence). The CDR3 totals 18 residues. The DNA for the CDR3 is TGTGCCAGCAGCGCGCTACCGGGACAGGGGATATGGGCAGATACGCAGTATTTT. Its translation is CASSALPGQGIWADTQYF.

The V gene is TRBV11-3, the J gene TRBJ2-3, with D perhaps TRBD1 (5 bases). Trimming left V 0 bases short and J 3 bases short, with 16 bases between. The CDR3 length is 17 residues. Germline CDR1 is SGHNT and CDR2 is YENEEA. The CDR3 sequence is CASSLEVSGLGTDTQYF. DNA of the CDR3: TGTGCCAGCAGCTTAGAGGTATCAGGGTTAGGGACAGATACGCAGTATTTT.

V gene TRBV6-5 combines with J gene TRBJ2-5, with a weak D call TRBD1 (5 bases). Trimming left V 8 bases short and J 5 bases short, with 15 bases between. The CDR3 covers 13 residues. Germline V gene data show CDR1 as MNHEY and CDR2 as SVGAGI. CDR3 bases: TGTGCCAGCCGGCCTCCAGGGCGGGAGACCCAGTACTTC. It yields the protein CASRPPGRETQYF.

V gene TRBV23-1 combines with J gene TRBJ2-3, with D possibly TRBD1 on 6 matching bases. TRBV23-1 is treated as an ORF (open reading frame) with a function not yet certain. This CDR3 comprises 17 residues. V shed 2 bases and J shed 1 base, with 16 bases lying between them. CDR3 in DNA: TGCGCCAGCAGTCAACAAACGCACAGGGTTGGCACAGATACGCAGTATTTT. Its protein product is CASSQQTHRVGTDTQYF.

This clone has only a few counts. The chain is built from TRBV5-1 and TRBJ1-5; D is possibly TRBD1 (5 bases). V lost 0 bases, J lost 3 bases, and 13 bases lay in between. This CDR3 spans 16 amino acids. Germline V gene sequence: CDR1 SGHRS, CDR2 YFSETQ. CDR3 in amino acids: CASSLAGPENNQPQHF. Here the CDR3 DNA reads TGCGCCAGCAGCTTGGCGGGGCCAGAGAACAATCAGCCCCAGCATTTT.

The chain joins TRBV11-2 to TRBJ2-2; D is ambiguous. This CDR3 has 16 residues. Germline CDR1 SGHAT, CDR2 FQNNGV. Trimming stripped 7 bases from V and 6 bases from J, with 21 bases between. Written as DNA, the CDR3 is TGTGCCAGCACTAGGCTTATTGGACCCCGAGCCGGGGAGCTGTTTTTT. Translating it yields CASTRLIGPRAGELFF.

The chain joins TRBV6-5 to TRBJ1-2, with 7 bases matching TRBD1. Germline values: CDR1 MNHEY, CDR2 SVGAGI. J gave up 2 bases and V 6 bases, and 3 bases lay outside the gene matches. The CDR3 totals 13 residues. In nucleotides, the CDR3 is TGTGCCAGCAGAGACAGGGACAACTATGGCTACACCTTC. This codes for CASRDRDNYGYTF.

This clone appeared once. The chain uses TRBV11-2 and TRBJ2-3; D remains unclear. V lost 5 bases to trimming and J lost 4 bases, with 7 bases between them. Germline V gene lookup returns CDR1 SGHAT and CDR2 FQNNGV. The CDR3 length is 12 residues. The CDR3 is CASSPAADTQYF. CDR3 DNA sequence: TGTGCCAGCAGCCCAGCTGCAGATACGCAGTATTTT.